Shown below are 16 T cell receptor beta chains from a single sample sequenced in a study of human T cells and chemical hapten exposure. Time point given: healthy volunteer bleed at 6 weeks. Someone pulled total RNA out of unfractionated whole blood. TCRdb reprocessed the RACE reads with MiXCR, giving one entry per CDR3 protein. The sample includes 55,000 to 75,000 distinct CDR3 sequences, around 6.5% seen only once; the top ten take 3% to 4%. Sequencing was done on a sample of whole blood. These receptors were collected from a female donor in good health. Some clones in this sample may be carry-over from other donors' samples.

The sample holds many counts of this clonotype. J is TRBJ1-1 and V is TRBV29-1; weak D call: TRBD1 (6 bases). Deletions cut 5 bases from V and 1 base from J, with 11 bases between. The CDR3 consists of 13 residues. Germline CDR1 SQVTM, CDR2 ANQGSEA. The CDR3 here is CSVWGAQNTEAFF. The CDR3 nucleotides are TGCAGCGTTTGGGGGGCCCAGAACACTGAAGCTTTCTTT.

This clonotype came up many times. The genes are TRBV2 and TRBJ2-7, with 8 bases identical to TRBD2. The length of the CDR3 is 13 residues. Germline trimming cut 7 bases from V and 4 bases from J; bases unmatched to any gene: 6. Germline values: CDR1 SNHLY, CDR2 FYNNEI. The CDR3 is CASTPVAGYEQYF. CDR3 in DNA: TGTGCCAGCACCCCGGTAGCGGGGTACGAGCAGTACTTC.

This clonotype was observed a few times. This chain connects TRBV30 to TRBJ1-5, with D possibly TRBD1 on 6 matching bases. V was pared by 4 bases and J by 1 base, with 11 bases between. The CDR3 runs 14 residues. The germline CDR1 and CDR2 sequences are GTSNPN and SVGIG (reference sequence). CDR3 protein: CAWNTGQSNQPQHF. As DNA, the CDR3 is TGTGCCTGGAATACAGGGCAGAGCAATCAGCCCCAGCATTTT.

This clonotype was counted a few times. This chain uses TRBV20-1 with TRBJ2-7, with 12 bases fitting TRBD2. Trimming took 6 bases from V and 5 from J; bases not matched to a gene: 5. This CDR3 contains 13 residues. The germline V gene encodes CDR1 DFQATT and CDR2 SNEGSKA (reference sequence). This CDR3 is CSALGLAGNEQYF. The DNA for the CDR3 is TGCAGTGCACTCGGACTAGCGGGAAACGAGCAGTACTTC.

The sample holds many counts of this clonotype. J is TRBJ2-2 and V is TRBV11-3; 10 bases agree with TRBD1. The CDR3 totals 17 residues. Trimming took 4 bases from V and 4 from J; bases not matched to a gene: 9. Germline V gene sequence: CDR1 SGHNT, CDR2 YENEEA. The CDR3 protein is CASSSPDRGRSTGELFF. For the CDR3, the DNA is TGTGCCAGCAGCTCCCCCGACAGGGGGCGAAGCACCGGGGAGCTGTTTTTT.

This clonotype was picked up many times. The rearrangement joins TRBV25-1 to TRBJ2-7; D call uncertain. Germline loops: CDR1 MGHDK, CDR2 SYGVNS. The CDR3 has 11 amino acids. The germline V and J ends were trimmed by 5 bases and 3 bases, with 5 bases remaining between them. CDR3 amino acids: CASSYGYEQYF. In DNA form, the CDR3 reads TGTGCCAGCAGTTATGGCTACGAGCAGTACTTC.

This clonotype was seen ten or more times. The chain uses TRBV5-1 and TRBJ2-5, with TRBD1 matching over 8 bases. V lost 0 bases, J lost 4 bases, and 8 bases stayed unmatched. The CDR3 is made up of 16 amino acids. Per the germline V gene, CDR1 is SGHRS and CDR2 is YFSETQ. In DNA form, the CDR3 reads TGCGCCAGCAGCTTGGAGGGACAGGCCACCGTAGAGACCCAGTACTTC. Translating it yields CASSLEGQATVETQYF.

This clonotype has a handful of counts. This chain's CDR3 is CASSSFPGQGDEQYF. The CDR3 nucleotides read TGTGCCAGCAGCAGCTTCCCGGGACAGGGGGACGAGCAGTACTTC. V and J are TRBV21-1 and TRBJ2-7; the table's D call TRBD1 went unverified against the DNA. TRBV21-1 is marked as a pseudogene. This CDR3 contains 15 residues.

This clonotype was counted many times. This chain joins TRBV5-4 and TRBJ2-3; 14 positions agree with TRBD2. Germline V gene sequence: CDR1 SGHNT, CDR2 YYREEE (reference sequence). The CDR3 extends over 16 amino acids. V shed 4 bases, J shed 4 bases, and the junction held 5 bases outside the gene matches. The CDR3 sequence: CASSAKTSGRADTQYF. CDR3 coding DNA: TGTGCCAGCAGCGCAAAGACTAGCGGGAGGGCAGATACGCAGTATTTT.

This clonotype was seen ten or more times. The J gene is TRBJ1-1, the V gene TRBV28; 8 positions agree with TRBD1. CDR3 size: 16 residues. The trim removed 2 bases at V and 0 bases at J, leaving 5 bases unmatched. The germline CDR1 and CDR2 sequences are MDHEN and SYDVKM. The CDR3 sequence: CASSLVQGAVNTEAFF. The CDR3 region has the DNA TGTGCCAGCAGTTTAGTCCAGGGGGCGGTGAACACTGAAGCTTTCTTT.

Many counts were recorded for this clonotype. This rearrangement joins TRBV9 to TRBJ2-1; D is ambiguous. The CDR3 is made up of 15 amino acids. The V end lost 0 bases, the J end lost 1 base, and 8 bases lay between the germline ends. Germline V gene data show CDR1 as SGDLS and CDR2 as YYNGEE. CDR3 loop: CASSVGDGSYNEQFF. Written as DNA, the CDR3 is TGTGCCAGCAGCGTAGGGGATGGGTCCTACAATGAGCAGTTCTTC.

The sample holds a few counts of this clonotype. The J gene is TRBJ1-1, the V gene TRBV5-1; D unclear. The CDR3 contains 12 residues. In germline, CDR1 is SGHRS, CDR2 YFSETQ. V was clipped by 2 bases and J by 11 bases, with 13 bases between them. This chain's CDR3 is CASSLYQEEAFF. CDR3 sequence (DNA): TGCGCCAGCAGCTTATATCAGGAGGAGGCTTTCTTT.

The chain joins TRBV15 to TRBJ1-5; no clear D. There are 15 residues in the CDR3. The ends were cut back, 0 bases at V and 6 bases at J, with 12 bases in the middle. Germline CDR1 is LNHNV and CDR2 is YYDKDF (reference sequence). The chain's CDR3 is CATSRDQSSGQPQHF. DNA of the CDR3: TGTGCCACCAGCAGAGATCAGTCCTCCGGTCAGCCCCAGCATTTT.

This clonotype was observed many times. This chain connects TRBV28 to TRBJ2-1; TRBD1 aligns across 9 bases. J gave up 0 bases and V 4 bases, and 4 bases lay outside the gene matches. The CDR3 sequence is 16 residues long. Germline assignment: CDR1 MDHEN and CDR2 SYDVKM. CDR3 DNA sequence: TGTGCCAGCAGTTCACAGGGGGCGAGCTCCTACAATGAGCAGTTCTTC. The encoded protein is CASSSQGASSYNEQFF. Filled out from reference TRBV28 and TRBJ2-1, the complete variable domain reads DVKVTQSSRYLVKRTGEKVFLECVQDMDHENMFWYRQDPGLGLRLIYFSYDVKMKEKGDIPEGYSVSREKKERFSLILESASTNQTSMYLCASSSQGASSYNEQFFGPGTRLTVL.

The V gene is TRBV19, the J gene TRBJ1-1; D is perhaps TRBD1 (6 bases). CDR1 LNHDA and CDR2 SQIVND come from the germline V gene (reference sequence). The germline V and J ends were trimmed by 8 bases and 6 bases, with 16 bases remaining between them. The CDR3 totals 13 residues. CDR3 DNA: TGTGCCAGTTTAAACAGGGAAGTTTCTGAAGCTTTCTTT. Translated: CASLNREVSEAFF.

The table lists this clonotype with a few counts. The V call is TRBV11-2, the J call TRBJ1-2, with 7 bases identical to TRBD1. The CDR3 consists of 16 residues. V trimming: 5 bases; J trimming: 3 bases; junction bases outside the gene matches: 12. CDR1 and CDR2 from the germline V gene are SGHAT and FQNNGV. The CDR3 reads CASSPVTGRRYYGYTF. DNA for the CDR3: TGTGCCAGCAGCCCAGTGACAGGGAGAAGATACTATGGCTACACCTTC.